This passage covers 21 T cell receptor beta chains from one sample sequenced in a study of T cell responses to AZD1222 COVID-19 vaccine. Assay used: immunoSEQ multiplex PCR; TCRdb lists only in-frame clones, some missing. This table holds 150,000 to 250,000 clones, approximately 93% found once. The sequenced sample was peripheral blood, obtained 28 days after the second AZD1222 dose. The receptors were gathered from an adult who received the AZD1222 COVID-19 vaccine.

This clone appeared once. The rearrangement uses TRBV29-1 and TRBJ1-2; weak D call: TRBD1 (5 bases). CDR1 is SQVTM, CDR2 ANQGSEA, per germline. The CDR3 sequence is 13 residues long. V lost 4 bases and J lost 2, with 11 bases in between. CDR3 protein: CSVVGEGNYGYTF. The CDR3 DNA reads TGCAGCGTTGTAGGCGAGGGGAACTATGGCTACACCTTC.

The chain employs TRBV2 and TRBJ1-4; unclear D gene. This CDR3 spans 16 amino acids. V was clipped by 6 bases and J by 5 bases, with 19 bases between them. From germline, CDR1 is SNHLY and CDR2 FYNNEI. CDR3 nucleotides: TGTGCCAGCAGACCTCCAGAGGCACCGGGGAATGAAAAACTGTTTTTT. Translation gives CASRPPEAPGNEKLFF.

The chain joins TRBV7-3 to TRBJ1-1; no firm D call. The CDR3 contains 13 residues. CDR1 and CDR2 (germline): SGHTA, FQGTGA. V gave up 4 bases and J gave up 0 bases, with 6 bases separating them. The CDR3 spells CASSSDMNTEAFF. The CDR3 DNA reads TGTGCCAGCAGCTCAGACATGAACACTGAAGCTTTCTTT. Filled out from reference TRBV7-3 and TRBJ1-1, the complete variable domain reads GAGVSQTPSNKVTEKGKYVELRCDPISGHTALYWYRQSLGQGPEFLIYFQGTGAADDSGLPNDRFFAVRPEGSVSTLKIQRTERGDSAVYLCASSSDMNTEAFFGQGTRLTVV.

This chain links TRBV13 with TRBJ1-1, with 12 bases matching TRBD1. The CDR3 contains 17 residues. The J segment lost 2 bases and the V segment lost 1 base, leaving 5 bases of the junction unmatched. Germline CDR1 PRHDT, CDR2 FYEKMQ (reference sequence). This CDR3 reads CASSLVGTGGANTEAFF. CDR3 coding DNA: TGTGCCAGCAGCTTAGTAGGGACAGGGGGCGCCAACACTGAAGCTTTCTTT.

The V and J genes are TRBV12-3 or TRBV12-4 and TRBJ1-2, with no clear D. Between the trimmed V and J ends, which lost 4 bases and 6 bases, there was a span of 12 bases. The CDR3 length is 13 residues. The CDR3 nucleotides read TGTGCCAGCAGTTCTTCCAAGACGCATGGCTACACCTTC. It yields the protein CASSSSKTHGYTF.

The rearrangement uses TRBV7-2 and TRBJ1-2; D gene ambiguous. Trimming stripped 1 base from V and 4 bases from J, with 7 bases between. The CDR3 runs 13 residues. Germline V gene data show CDR1 as SGHTA and CDR2 as FQGNSA. The CDR3 loop is CASSLGQIYGYTF. CDR3 DNA sequence: TGTGCCAGCAGCTTAGGGCAGATCTATGGCTACACCTTC. Full variable domain (rest looked up from reference TRBV7-2 and TRBJ1-2): GAGVSQSPSNKVTEKGKDVELRCDPISGHTALYWYRQSLGQGLEFLIYFQGNSAPDKSGLPSDRFSAERTGGSVSTLTIQRTQQEDSAVYLCASSLGQIYGYTFGSGTRLTVV.

In this sample, this clone turned up once. The V and J genes are TRBV5-3 and TRBJ1-2; the match to TRBD1 covers 9 bases. Being an ORF, TRBV5-3 has a function that is uncertain. This CDR3 comprises 19 residues. J lost 0 bases, V lost 0 bases, and 12 bases had no gene match. The CDR3 region is CARSLANRDRDSSNYGYTF. Written as DNA, the CDR3 is TGTGCCAGAAGCTTGGCCAATCGGGACAGGGACAGTTCTAACTATGGCTACACCTTC.

A single count supports this clone. The chain carries TRBV9 and TRBJ2-2, with D possibly TRBD2 on 6 matching bases. The V gene's germline CDR1 is SGDLS and CDR2 YYNGEE. The CDR3 consists of 15 residues. Trimming cost V 5 bases and J 6 bases, with 17 bases left between them. The CDR3 loop reads CASRRDSKVPGELFF. The CDR3, as DNA: TGTGCCAGCAGGAGGGACTCCAAGGTCCCCGGGGAGCTGTTTTTT.

V gene TRBV10-1 combines with J gene TRBJ2-6, with a tentative D call TRBD2 (5 bases). The CDR3 spans 16 residues. Per the germline V gene, CDR1 is WNHNN and CDR2 is SYGVQD (reference sequence). Trimming took 4 bases from V and 2 from J, leaving 12 bases between them. The CDR3 DNA follows: TGCGCCAGCAGTGGGGAAGCGGAACCTGGGGCCAACGTCCTGACTTTC. Amino acids: CASSGEAEPGANVLTF.

This chain uses TRBV29-1 with TRBJ1-1; TRBD1 agrees at 7 bases. CDR3 length equals 14 residues. Looked up from germline, CDR1 is SQVTM and CDR2 is ANQGSEA. The V segment lost 6 bases and the J segment 3 bases; nucleotides outside the gene matches: 10. CDR3 amino acids: CSVLTGKRDTEAFF. CDR3 coding DNA: TGCAGCGTCCTGACAGGGAAGAGGGACACTGAAGCTTTCTTT.

The chain couples TRBV28 to TRBJ2-7, with D possibly matching TRBD2 (7 bases). V lost 5 bases, J lost 3 bases, and 17 bases lay in between. The CDR3 spans 15 residues. CDR1 is MDHEN, CDR2 SYDVKM, per germline. CDR3 bases: TGTGCCAGCAGTCCCAATTGGGGGGGCAACTACGAGCAGTACTTC. Translated: CASSPNWGGNYEQYF.

The chain uses TRBV14 and TRBJ1-1, with D perhaps TRBD1 (5 bases). The CDR3 spans 14 residues. V gave up 0 bases and J gave up 5 bases, with 10 bases separating them. Germline V gene lookup returns CDR1 SGHDN and CDR2 FVKESK. The chain's CDR3 is CASSQDQGWTEAFF. The CDR3, as DNA: TGTGCCAGCAGCCAAGATCAGGGCTGGACTGAAGCTTTCTTT.

The chain couples TRBV28 to TRBJ1-2, with 7 bases lining up with TRBD1. Germline V gene sequence: CDR1 MDHEN, CDR2 SYDVKM. This CDR3 is 20 amino acids long. The trim removed 4 bases at V and 0 bases at J, leaving 20 bases unmatched. The CDR3 DNA reads TGTGCCAGCAGTTCAGAAGTCCCGGGACCCAGGGGGAGGGCTAACTATGGCTACACCTTC. It encodes CASSSEVPGPRGRANYGYTF.

In its sample, this clone was seen once. The same CDR3 arises from other DNA sequences in this sample as well. J is TRBJ1-6 and V is TRBV9, with D possibly TRBD1 on 5 matching bases. The CDR3 is 13 residues long. V lost 2 bases, J lost 8 bases, and 8 bases lay in between. Germline V gene lookup returns CDR1 SGDLS and CDR2 YYNGEE. DNA for the CDR3: TGTGCCAGCAGCGTGGGACGGGATTCACCCCTCCACTTT. Protein: CASSVGRDSPLHF.

This chain uses TRBV7-3 with TRBJ2-5; possibly TRBD1 or TRBD2 for D (5 bases each). The CDR3 covers 14 residues. V was shortened by 4 bases and J by 5 bases, with 14 bases between the two germline ends. Germline CDR1 and CDR2: SGHTA and FQGTGA. The CDR3 loop is CASSSGTVGETQYF. CDR3 nucleotide sequence: TGTGCCAGCAGCTCTGGGACGGTTGGGGAGACCCAGTACTTC.

The chain is built from TRBV28 and TRBJ1-2; D is perhaps TRBD1 (5 bases). Per the germline V gene, CDR1 is MDHEN and CDR2 is SYDVKM. V was clipped by 2 bases and J by 6 bases, with 10 bases between them. The CDR3 length is 13 residues. Here the CDR3 DNA reads TGTGCCAGCAGTTTACCCGCGGGGGATGGCTACACCTTC. It is translated as CASSLPAGDGYTF.

The V gene is TRBV4-1, the J gene TRBJ1-1; TRBD1 is a possible D gene (5 bases). The length of the CDR3 is 16 residues. Trimming cost V 0 bases and J 4 bases, with 15 bases left between them. From germline, CDR1 is MGHRA and CDR2 YSYEKL. DNA for the CDR3: TGCGCCAGCAGCCAAGAACTAGGGCAGGGTGTCACTGAAGCTTTCTTT. Translation: CASSQELGQGVTEAFF.

The chain carries TRBV11-3 and TRBJ2-7, with a weak D call TRBD2 (6 bases). The CDR3 loop spans 14 amino acids. Between the trimmed V and J ends, which lost 5 bases and 2 bases, there was a span of 13 bases. In germline, CDR1 is SGHNT, CDR2 YENEEA. CDR3 bases: TGTGCCAGCAGCGGCAGGGACTGGCCCTACGAGCAGTACTTC. This sequence encodes CASSGRDWPYEQYF.

The rearrangement links TRBV6-5 to TRBJ1-6, with unresolved D. The CDR3 sequence is 15 residues long. The V gene's germline CDR1 is MNHEY and CDR2 SVGAGI. The V and J ends lost 3 bases and 9 bases respectively, with 15 bases between them. CDR3 region: CASSYGAVLGSPLHF. In DNA form, the CDR3 reads TGTGCCAGCAGTTATGGTGCAGTATTGGGTTCACCCCTCCACTTT.

The chain uses TRBV6-2 or TRBV6-3 and TRBJ2-2, with D possibly being TRBD1 or TRBD2 (5 bases each). Trimming cost V 2 bases and J 2 bases, with 9 bases left between them. The CDR3 runs to 15 residues. Germline V gene data show CDR1 as MNHEY and CDR2 as SVGEGT. In nucleotides, the CDR3 is TGTGCCAGCAGTTACGGTGGGACCAACACCGGGGAGCTGTTTTTT. This gives the protein CASSYGGTNTGELFF.

CDR3 nucleotide sequence: TGCAGCGTTGTTCCAGGATTGAACACTGAAGCTTTCTTT. Its protein is CSVVPGLNTEAFF. This chain links TRBV29-1 with TRBJ1-1, with no clear D. Germline V gene data show CDR1 as SQVTM and CDR2 as ANQGSEA. This CDR3 has 13 residues. Trimming removed 4 bases from V and 0 bases from J, with 9 bases in between.